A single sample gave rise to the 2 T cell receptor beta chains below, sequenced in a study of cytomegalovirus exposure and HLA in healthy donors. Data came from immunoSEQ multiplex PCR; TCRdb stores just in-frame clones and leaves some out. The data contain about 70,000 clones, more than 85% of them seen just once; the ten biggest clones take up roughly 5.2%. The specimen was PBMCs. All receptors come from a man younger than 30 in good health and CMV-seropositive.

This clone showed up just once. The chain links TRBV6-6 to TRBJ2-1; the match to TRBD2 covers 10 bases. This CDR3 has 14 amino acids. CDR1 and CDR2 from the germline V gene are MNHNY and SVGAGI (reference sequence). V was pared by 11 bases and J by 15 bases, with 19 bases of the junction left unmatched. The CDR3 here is CAATGDLAGDGRFF. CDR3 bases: TGTGCCGCAACCGGAGACCTAGCGGGAGACGGTCGGTTCTTC.

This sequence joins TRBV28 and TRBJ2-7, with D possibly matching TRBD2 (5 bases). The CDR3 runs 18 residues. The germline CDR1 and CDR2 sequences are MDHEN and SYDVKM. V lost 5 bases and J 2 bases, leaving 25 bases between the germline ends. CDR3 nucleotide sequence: TGTGCCAGCAGTCCTTCTCCTGAGGGATTAAGTCGGCCCTACGAGCAGTACTTC. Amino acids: CASSPSPEGLSRPYEQYF. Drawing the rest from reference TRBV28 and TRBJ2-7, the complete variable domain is DVKVTQSSRYLVKRTGEKVFLECVQDMDHENMFWYRQDPGLGLRLIYFSYDVKMKEKGDIPEGYSVSREKKERFSLILESASTNQTSMYLCASSPSPEGLSRPYEQYFGPGTRLTVT.